One TCR beta chain is described in this entry. Its antigen is not yet known. The record has no base qualities; no much larger clone is one base away. The cysteine opens and the phenylalanine closes a CDR3 of 16 amino acids. Kept here is only the CDR3 DNA, which spans 48 bases and is read in frame from base 1. The V end gives up 3 bases and the J end 7 bases, leaving 8 bases in the junction not matched to a gene. CDR1 is given as WSHSY and CDR2 as SAAADI, both from the germline V gene. This entry belongs to a study of cytomegalovirus exposure and HLA in healthy donors (dated by TCRdb to between 2016 and 2019). Describing the broader study: According to a later analysis, the 110 or so validation repertoires were produced on the same platform as the 666 repertoires of the first cohort. Besides the first cohort of around 700 subjects, a separate validation cohort made up of 120 different subjects was used. The study aimed to test whether cataloging public T cell receptors could reveal signatures of past pathogen exposure. To predict cytomegalovirus infection status, the study combined high-throughput TCR immunosequencing, statistical association of individual TCRs with disease status, and machine learning. Paper-wide results and their limitations: In a later analysis, TCRs clustered in the first cohort were found to also tend to co-occur in the approximately 120 validation repertoires, with 94% of cluster scores above 0. In the study, some 180 TCR beta chains were listed as associated with cytomegalovirus. Most TCR sequences were seen in very few donors, while some public TCRs were found in many individuals. Cytomegalovirus status was reported to be diagnosed by the classifier with high specificity and sensitivity in both the original and validation cohorts. A later analysis had no HLA typing for the validation cohort, so co-occurrence there was scored across all 120 or so repertoires. A few of the identified cytomegalovirus-associated TCR beta chains were confirmed in vitro to be specific for cytomegalovirus antigens. The authors suggested that the approach could potentially be extended to other disease states and immunological phenotypes.

Library construction relied on the immunoSEQ multiplex PCR assay. Per the authors' processing: A statistical classification framework was built to diagnose cytomegalovirus status from the catalog of TCR beta chain sequences. The immuneACCESS repertoire file appears here via TCRdb, limited to in-frame rearrangements. These files lack a portion of the clones; in checked studies, under half of the deficit traces to unresolved V genes, and the cause of the others is not known. V and J calls plus clone size are reproduced from that table; the DNA served to infer D and trimming. The sample contains over 50,000 clones, about 92% of them found a single time. 5.3% of the sample is in the top ten clones. The donors were included in the validation cohort of around 120 subjects, a group kept apart from the roughly 700-subject first cohort.

Sequenced input: PBMCs. This receptor was taken from a man between 18 and 29 years old in good health and CMV-seropositive. Recombination linked TRBV10-2 to TRBJ1-4; 10 junctional bases match TRBD1. The nucleotide sequence is given as TGCGCCAGCAGTGAAGGACAGGGGGGATTGGGTGAAAAACTGTTTTTT. Its protein product is CASSEGQGGLGEKLFF.